This T cell receptor beta chain was identified during a study of PD-L1 blockade in urothelial cancer. CDR3 size: 12 residues. CDR1 is WNHNN, CDR2 SYGVQD, per germline (reference sequence). V lost 1 base and J 7 bases, leaving 5 bases between the germline ends. The time point was: peripheral blood 6 weeks after treatment start. Synthetic spike-ins, TCR analog templates, were added into each PCR. Sequencing was performed with immunoSEQ multiplex PCR; in TCRdb, only in-frame clones are kept and a portion is missing. In the table there are some 120,000 clones, more than 75% of which are singletons. This sequence joins TRBV10-1 and TRBJ2-1; D remains unclear. The sample in question was PBMCs, obtained around atezolizumab (anti-PD-L1) treatment. The TCR originated in a man aged 50 or older with urothelial cancer. In DNA, the CDR3 is TGCGCCAGCAGTGAGTATAGAAATGAGCAGTTCTTC. Translation: CASSEYRNEQFF.